A single sample is the source of the 32 T cell receptor beta chains below, sequenced in a study of CD8 T cells in ankylosing spondylitis. TCRdb analysed the 5' RACE reads with MiXCR anew, one entry per CDR3 protein. Here the sample spans about 240,000 distinct CDR3 sequences, about 11% being singletons. Sequencing was performed on blood, either unsorted or a sorted T cell fraction (not recorded which). These receptors were taken from a male donor with ankylosing spondylitis or in good health (not recorded which).

This clonotype occurred many times. The chain is built from TRBV12-3 or TRBV12-4 and TRBJ1-2; D call uncertain. The ends were cut back, 2 bases at V and 2 bases at J, with 3 bases in the middle. The CDR3 is 12 residues long. CDR3 nucleotide sequence: TGTGCCAGCAGTTTAACCAACTATGGCTACACCTTC. It yields the protein CASSLTNYGYTF.

This clonotype has ten or more counts. The chain links TRBV9 to TRBJ2-3; D is uncertain. Germline V CDR1 and CDR2: SGDLS, YYNGEE. The CDR3 extends over 16 amino acids. Trimming removed 0 bases from V and 2 bases from J, with 13 bases in between. The CDR3 loop is CASSVEGSHYTDTQYF. The CDR3 DNA follows: TGTGCCAGCAGCGTAGAGGGCAGTCACTACACAGATACGCAGTATTTT.

This clonotype was seen more than once but under ten times. The chain links TRBV10-1 to TRBJ1-6; D is undetermined. Trimming pared 10 bases from V and 4 bases from J, leaving 11 bases between. Germline assignment: CDR1 WNHNN and CDR2 SYGVQD (reference sequence). The CDR3 totals 13 residues. In DNA form, the CDR3 reads TGCGCCACCTCGGAATTATATAATTCACCCCTCCACTTT. Translated, it gives CATSELYNSPLHF.

This clonotype was seen at least ten times. The V call is TRBV6-2 or TRBV6-3, the J call TRBJ1-1, with unresolved D. The CDR3 covers 14 residues. V was trimmed by 1 base and J by 0 bases, leaving 6 bases between them. The V gene's germline CDR1 is MNHEY and CDR2 SVGEGT. The CDR3 here is CASSYFLMNTEAFF. In DNA form, the CDR3 reads TGTGCCAGCAGTTACTTCCTAATGAACACTGAAGCTTTCTTT.

This clonotype was observed at least ten times. This chain links TRBV6-1 with TRBJ2-7; D perhaps matches TRBD2 (6 bases). Germline V gene sequence: CDR1 MNHNS, CDR2 SASEGT. V lost 7 bases to trimming and J lost 3 bases, with 22 bases between them. The CDR3 runs 16 residues. The CDR3 DNA follows: TGTGCCAGCATAGGGGTCTCATACCCGCGGGACTACGAGCAGTACTTC. Protein: CASIGVSYPRDYEQYF.

This clonotype has just a few counts. The junction departs from germline at one end; a sequencing error may be responsible. The chain couples TRBV20-1 to TRBJ1-1; D remains ambiguous. Germline V gene sequence: CDR1 DFQATT, CDR2 SNEGSKA (reference sequence). The CDR3 totals 12 residues. The CDR3 protein is CSARGGVTEAFF. The DNA for the CDR3 is TGCAGTGCAAGAGGAGGAGTCACTGAAGCTTTCTTT.

The table lists this clonotype with many counts. The chain employs TRBV3-1 and TRBJ1-5; 8 bases fit TRBD1. Per the germline V gene, CDR1 is LGHDT and CDR2 is YNNKEL (reference sequence). This CDR3 is built from 15 residues. Losses at the gene ends were 1 base for V and 4 bases for J; bases not matched to a gene: 3. CDR3 sequence (DNA): TGTGCCAGCAGCCAAGCCCGGACAGGGAATCAGCCCCAGCATTTT. It encodes CASSQARTGNQPQHF.

A few counts support this clonotype. The rearrangement joins TRBV3-1 to TRBJ2-5; D tentatively reads TRBD1 or TRBD2 (5 bases each). The CDR3 spans 14 residues. V lost 0 bases, J lost 4 bases, and 9 bases lay in between. Germline CDR1 LGHDT, CDR2 YNNKEL (reference sequence). The CDR3 loop reads CASSQDPGTETQYF. In DNA, the CDR3 is TGTGCCAGCAGCCAAGATCCGGGGACAGAGACCCAGTACTTC.

This clonotype was recorded many times. The J gene is TRBJ2-7, the V gene TRBV5-1; 10 bases are a match to TRBD1. The J segment lost 2 bases and the V segment lost 2 bases, leaving 1 base of the junction unmatched. Germline V lookup: CDR1 SGHRS, CDR2 YFSETQ. This CDR3 is 14 amino acids long. The CDR3 is CASSFGTGAYEQYF. For the CDR3, the DNA is TGCGCCAGCAGCTTCGGGACAGGGGCCTACGAGCAGTACTTC.

This clonotype was counted ten times or more. The chain couples TRBV30 to TRBJ2-1; TRBD1 matches at 7 bases. The CDR3 sequence is 13 residues long. Per the germline V gene, CDR1 is GTSNPN and CDR2 is SVGIG (reference sequence). Germline trimming cut 0 bases from V and 11 bases from J; bases unmatched to any gene: 7. DNA of the CDR3: TGTGCCTGGAGTGTAAGGGGACAGACTAAGCAGTTCTTC. This encodes CAWSVRGQTKQFF.

This clonotype has a count of ten or more. V gene TRBV6-6 combines with J gene TRBJ2-7; D is unclear. This CDR3 spans 13 amino acids. Trimming shortened V by 4 bases and J by 5 bases, and 12 bases separated the two germline ends. The germline CDR1 and CDR2 sequences are MNHNY and SVGAGI (reference sequence). CDR3 region: CASSLPGGNEQYF. CDR3 nucleotide sequence: TGTGCCAGCAGTTTACCGGGCGGCAACGAGCAGTACTTC.

This clonotype was seen ten or more times. This rearrangement joins TRBV10-3 to TRBJ1-1; D is perhaps TRBD1 (5 bases). This CDR3 contains 18 residues. Trimming pared 4 bases from V and 1 base from J, leaving 22 bases between. Germline V gives CDR1 ENHRY, CDR2 SYGVKD. CDR3 in DNA: TGTGCCATCAGTGGACCGGGGAAGGGGCTAAAGGGGAACACTGAAGCTTTCTTT. As protein: CAISGPGKGLKGNTEAFF.

This clonotype appeared many times. This chain joins TRBV12-3 or TRBV12-4 and TRBJ2-7; D not resolved. Trimming pared 1 base from V and 3 bases from J, leaving 4 bases between. The CDR3 spans 12 residues. CDR3 in amino acids: CASSLEVYEQYF. The CDR3 bases are TGTGCCAGCAGTTTAGAAGTCTACGAGCAGTACTTC.

The sample holds many counts of this clonotype. V usage is TRBV13 and J usage is TRBJ2-5; 10 nucleotides line up with TRBD2. Trimming cost V 3 bases and J 3 bases; bases outside gene matches: 1. CDR1 is PRHDT, CDR2 FYEKMQ, per germline (reference sequence). This CDR3 contains 14 residues. CDR3 in amino acids: CASSFGLAEETQYF. CDR3 bases: TGTGCCAGCAGCTTCGGACTAGCGGAAGAGACCCAGTACTTC.

This clonotype was observed at least ten times. The chain carries TRBV7-9 and TRBJ2-7; D call uncertain. This CDR3 spans 13 amino acids. The V gene lost 5 bases and the J gene lost 3 bases, with 11 bases spanning the gap. Per germline, CDR1 SEHNR and CDR2 FQNEAQ (reference sequence). The CDR3 DNA reads as TGTGCCAGCAGCCCCCGTTGGAGCTACGAGCAGTACTTC. The encoded protein is CASSPRWSYEQYF.

This clonotype came up many times. The chain carries TRBV6-1 and TRBJ2-1; 8 bases are a match to TRBD2. CDR1 and CDR2 (germline): MNHNS, SASEGT. Germline trimming cut 5 bases from V and 6 bases from J; bases unmatched to any gene: 9. The CDR3 sequence is 15 residues long. DNA of the CDR3: TGTGCCAGCAGTCCCGGGACGGGAGGGCCCAATGAGCAGTTCTTC. Translated: CASSPGTGGPNEQFF.

This clonotype was picked up many times. The chain couples TRBV2 to TRBJ2-3, with D perhaps TRBD1 (6 bases). The CDR3 covers 14 residues. Germline V gives CDR1 SNHLY, CDR2 FYNNEI. V lost 7 bases, J lost 0 bases, and 11 bases lay in between. The CDR3 DNA is TGTGCCAGCAAAGCGGACAGAAGCACAGATACGCAGTATTTT. Encoded protein: CASKADRSTDTQYF.

Ten or more counts support this clonotype. The chain joins TRBV28 to TRBJ2-1; D may match TRBD1 or TRBD2 (6 bases each). Germline values: CDR1 MDHEN, CDR2 SYDVKM. CDR3 size: 13 residues. The chain's CDR3 is CALGGSSYNEQFF. Written as DNA, the CDR3 is TGTGCGCTAGGGGGGAGCTCCTACAATGAGCAGTTCTTC.

This clonotype was counted a single time. This chain connects TRBV5-1 to TRBJ1-3; D remains ambiguous. There are 13 residues in the CDR3. The germline V gene has CDR1 SGHRS and CDR2 YFSETQ. V was trimmed by 0 bases and J by 4 bases, leaving 5 bases between them. The CDR3 DNA reads as TGCGCCAGCAGCTTGGGGACCGGAAACACCATATATTTT. Translating gives CASSLGTGNTIYF.

The table lists this clonotype with many counts. This chain links TRBV12-3 or TRBV12-4 with TRBJ2-3; no reliable D call. The V gene lost 4 bases and the J gene lost 5 bases, with 13 bases spanning the gap. This CDR3 comprises 14 residues. CDR3 sequence (DNA): TGTGCCAGCAGTTCCCCTCTGCGACGAGATACGCAGTATTTT. This codes for CASSSPLRRDTQYF.

This clonotype was seen many times. The chain joins TRBV20-1 to TRBJ1-1; D remains ambiguous. Trimming cost V 6 bases and J 2 bases, with 19 bases left between them. CDR1 DFQATT and CDR2 SNEGSKA come from the germline V gene (reference sequence). The CDR3 consists of 15 residues. CDR3 sequence (DNA): TGCAGTGCACTTCTGAGCAGAAGCCTCAACACTGAAGCTTTCTTT. Amino acid sequence: CSALLSRSLNTEAFF.

This clonotype was detected many times. V gene TRBV5-1 combines with J gene TRBJ2-3; D is unresolved. CDR1 is SGHRS and CDR2 is YFSETQ in the germline V gene. The CDR3 totals 14 residues. V lost 1 base and J 4 bases, leaving 10 bases between the germline ends. CDR3: CASSLSGNSDTQYF. CDR3 in DNA: TGCGCCAGCAGCTTGTCCGGAAATTCAGATACGCAGTATTTT.

The chain combines TRBV10-3 with TRBJ1-4; D call uncertain. Germline loops: CDR1 ENHRY, CDR2 SYGVKD. Trimming took 1 base from V and 8 from J, leaving 11 bases between them. CDR3 size: 14 residues. The CDR3 DNA follows: TGTGCCATCAGTGAGTTGAAGGGAGGCGAAAAACTGTTTTTT. Translation: CAISELKGGEKLFF.

Ten or more counts support this clonotype. The junction and the germline gene differ at one end; a read error may be behind it. The rearrangement joins TRBV7-2 to TRBJ2-1; the D gene is possibly TRBD2 (6 bases). The germline gives CDR1 SGHTA, CDR2 FQGNSA. This CDR3 has 15 residues. DNA for the CDR3: TGTGCCAGCGGCTTGGGACTGAGCTCCTACAATGAGCAGTTCTTC. As protein: CASGLGLSSYNEQFF.

This clonotype has ten or more counts. The gene calls are TRBV7-2 and TRBJ2-5, with TRBD1 matching 7 bases. Germline loops: CDR1 SGHTA, CDR2 FQGNSA. V was clipped by 5 bases and J by 6 bases; unmatched bases: 9. The CDR3 contains 14 residues. Here the CDR3 DNA reads TGTGCCAGCAGCCCTCTTTCGGGACAGCAGACCCAGTACTTC. It yields the protein CASSPLSGQQTQYF.

This clonotype was counted ten times or more. The V call is TRBV14, the J call TRBJ2-7; no clear D. There are 12 residues in the CDR3. Germline CDR1 reads SGHDN; CDR2 reads FVKESK. V was cut by 1 base and J by 4 bases, with 5 bases left in between. The CDR3 spells CASSQVLYEQYF. The CDR3 coding sequence is TGTGCCAGCAGCCAAGTCTTATACGAGCAGTACTTC. The variable domain in full, completed from reference TRBV14 and TRBJ2-7, reads EAGVTQFPSHSVIEKGQTVTLRCDPISGHDNLYWYRRVMGKEIKFLLHFVKESKQDESGMPNNRFLAERTGGTYSTLKVQPAELEDSGVYFCASSQVLYEQYFGPGTRLTVT.

The rearrangement joins TRBV9 to TRBJ2-4, with D possibly being TRBD2 (6 bases). The ends were cut back, 1 base at V and 4 bases at J, with 12 bases in the middle. The CDR3 is 15 residues long. CDR1 and CDR2 from the germline V gene are SGDLS and YYNGEE. The CDR3 sequence: CASSVSASEKNIQYF. DNA for the CDR3: TGTGCCAGCAGCGTATCGGCTAGCGAGAAAAACATTCAGTACTTC.

This clonotype was seen a handful of times. V usage is TRBV7-2 and J usage is TRBJ2-5; D gene uncertain. The V end was cut by 5 bases, the J end by 3 bases, with 10 bases between. The V gene's germline CDR1 is SGHTA and CDR2 FQGNSA. The CDR3 length is 13 residues. For the CDR3, the DNA is TGTGCCAGCAGCGGCGCCAGCAAAGAGACCCAGTACTTC. Amino acids: CASSGASKETQYF.

Many counts were recorded for this clonotype. The chain joins TRBV20-1 to TRBJ2-3, with D unresolved. The CDR3 contains 13 residues. Germline V gene lookup returns CDR1 DFQATT and CDR2 SNEGSKA (reference sequence). V lost 6 bases to trimming and J lost 5 bases, with 15 bases between them. The CDR3 sequence: CSALPPLLDTQYF. In nucleotides, the CDR3 is TGCAGTGCCCTTCCCCCCTTACTAGATACGCAGTATTTT.

This clonotype has a count of ten or more. The V gene is TRBV5-1, the J gene TRBJ2-3; possible D gene TRBD2, 7 bases. The CDR3 is 15 residues long. Deletions cut 3 bases from V and 8 bases from J, with 19 bases between. Germline CDR1 and CDR2: SGHRS and YFSETQ. This chain's CDR3 is CASSSLGGQVGTQYF. DNA of the CDR3: TGCGCCAGCAGCTCCCTGGGGGGGCAGGTCGGTACGCAGTATTTT.

A few counts support this clonotype. The CDR3 bases are TGTGCCAGCAGTTCTCCTAGCGGCCAAGAGACCCAGTACTTC. Translation gives CASSSPSGQETQYF. The chain recombines TRBV28 with TRBJ2-5; 7 bases line up with TRBD2. The CDR3 is made up of 14 amino acids. The V segment lost 4 bases and the J segment 1 base; nucleotides outside the gene matches: 3. Germline V gene sequence: CDR1 MDHEN, CDR2 SYDVKM.

This clonotype has at least ten counts. The rearrangement joins TRBV6-2 or TRBV6-3 to TRBJ2-2; D gene unclear. V was trimmed by 6 bases and J by 4 bases, leaving 12 bases between them. CDR1 is MNHEY and CDR2 is SVGEGT in the germline V gene. This CDR3 comprises 14 residues. The CDR3 nucleotides read TGTGCCAGCAGCTCCCTACTGGGCACCGGGGAGCTGTTTTTT. Residues: CASSSLLGTGELFF.